The sample holds many counts of the clone carrying this T cell receptor beta chain. These data are taken from a study of metastatic and nonmetastatic thyroid tumors. No treatment had been given to any patient before thyroid surgery. TCRdb re-clonotyped the PCR reads through MiXCR. The sample carries tens of thousands of clones, roughly 16% recorded once. There are 13 residues in the CDR3. V gave up 4 bases and J gave up 5 bases; unmatched junction bases: 3. This clonotype was sampled from a female donor with papillary thyroid cancer or a benign thyroid nodule (not recorded which). Some clones in this sample may be carry-over from other donors' samples. The sequenced sample consisted of tumor tissue. The chain has TRBV12-3 or TRBV12-4 and TRBJ1-2; TRBD1 matches 8 bases. The CDR3 region is CASSSRTGYGYTF. CDR3 coding DNA: TGTGCCAGCAGTTCAAGGACAGGGTATGGCTACACCTTC.